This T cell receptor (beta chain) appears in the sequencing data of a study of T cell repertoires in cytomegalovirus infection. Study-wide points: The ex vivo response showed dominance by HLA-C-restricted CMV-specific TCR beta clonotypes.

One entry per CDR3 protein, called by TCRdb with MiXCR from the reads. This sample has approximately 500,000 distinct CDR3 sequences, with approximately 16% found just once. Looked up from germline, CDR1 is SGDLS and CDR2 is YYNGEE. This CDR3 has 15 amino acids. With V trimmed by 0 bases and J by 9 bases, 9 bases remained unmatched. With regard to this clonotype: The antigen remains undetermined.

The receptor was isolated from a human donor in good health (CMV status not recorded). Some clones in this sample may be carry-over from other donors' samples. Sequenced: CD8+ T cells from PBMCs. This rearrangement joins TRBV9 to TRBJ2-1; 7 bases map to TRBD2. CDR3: CASSVASGLHSEQFF. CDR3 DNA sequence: TGTGCCAGCAGCGTAGCGTCGGGACTACACAGTGAGCAGTTCTTC.